The present T cell receptor (beta chain) was sequenced within a study of OX40 agonist ivuxolimab in advanced cancers. Measured with immunoSEQ multiplex PCR; TCRdb has only the in-frame clones, and not every one. The sample includes 20,000 to 25,000 clones, approximately 84% of them seen just once. The material was CD4+ or CD8+ T cells sorted from blood, obtained in a trial of the OX40 agonist ivuxolimab. The clonotype originates from an adult with an advanced solid tumor such as melanoma, head and neck, liver or kidney cancer.

CDR3 region: CASSVGSGAGEQYF. The CDR3 DNA reads as TGTGCCAGCAGCGTAGGCTCAGGGGCGGGCGAGCAGTACTTC. This chain links TRBV9 with TRBJ2-7, with D maybe TRBD1 (6 bases). The V gene lost 0 bases and the J gene lost 6 bases, with 13 bases spanning the gap. Germline V gives CDR1 SGDLS, CDR2 YYNGEE. This CDR3 has 14 amino acids.